The T cell receptor beta chain under discussion was sequenced for a study of regulatory T cells in long-lasting Graves disease. Assembly of TCR beta libraries relied on iRepertoire HTBI primers together with Arm-PCR of CDR3 regions. TCRdb re-called the multiplex PCR reads with MiXCR, one entry per CDR3 protein. The data hold under 500,000 distinct CDR3 sequences, with roughly 17% observed a single time. Germline CDR1 SGHTA, CDR2 FQGNSA. The CDR3 extends over 14 amino acids. V lost 5 bases to trimming and J lost 3 bases, with 14 bases between them. Time point indicated: newly diagnosed GD, antithyroid drugs for less than 3 months. With RNA extracted from PBMCs as input, the TCR library was made. Ten or more counts support this clonotype. This same sample was also part of a study on T cells in Graves' hyperthyroidism and ophthalmopathy.

The clonotype was recovered from a woman aged 25 to 45 with Graves disease. Sequencing used peripheral blood mononuclear cells (PBMCs), obtained at new diagnosis, from a patient treated with antithyroid drugs. The rearrangement uses TRBV7-2 and TRBJ2-7, with D perhaps matching TRBD1 (5 bases). CDR3 DNA sequence: TGTGCCAGCAGCCAGGGTGGGCACAACTACGAGCAGTACTTC. It is translated as CASSQGGHNYEQYF.